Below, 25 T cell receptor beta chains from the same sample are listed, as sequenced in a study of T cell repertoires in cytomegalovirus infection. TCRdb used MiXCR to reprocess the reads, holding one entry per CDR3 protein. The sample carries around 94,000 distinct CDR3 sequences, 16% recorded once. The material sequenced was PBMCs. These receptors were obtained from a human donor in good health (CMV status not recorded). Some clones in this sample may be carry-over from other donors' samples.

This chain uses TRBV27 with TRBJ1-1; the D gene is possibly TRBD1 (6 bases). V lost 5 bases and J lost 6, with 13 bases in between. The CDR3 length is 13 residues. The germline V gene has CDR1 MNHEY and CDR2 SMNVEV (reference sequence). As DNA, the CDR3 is TGTGCCAGCAGTCGAGGGGGGGCGGCTGAAGCTTTCTTT. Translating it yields CASSRGGAAEAFF.

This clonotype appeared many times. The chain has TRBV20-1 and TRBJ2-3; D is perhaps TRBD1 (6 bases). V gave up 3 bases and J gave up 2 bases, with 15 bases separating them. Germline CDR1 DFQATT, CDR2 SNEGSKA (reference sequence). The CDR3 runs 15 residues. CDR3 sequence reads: CSASFRGPYTDTQYF. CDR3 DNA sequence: TGCAGTGCTAGCTTCAGGGGCCCGTACACAGATACGCAGTATTTT.

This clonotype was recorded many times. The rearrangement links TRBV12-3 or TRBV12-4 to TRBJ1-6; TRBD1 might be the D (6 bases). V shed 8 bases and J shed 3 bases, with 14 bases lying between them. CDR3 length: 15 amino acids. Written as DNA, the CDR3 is TGTGCCAGCTCCAGGGGAGGATTCTATAATTCACCCCTCCACTTT. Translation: CASSRGGFYNSPLHF.

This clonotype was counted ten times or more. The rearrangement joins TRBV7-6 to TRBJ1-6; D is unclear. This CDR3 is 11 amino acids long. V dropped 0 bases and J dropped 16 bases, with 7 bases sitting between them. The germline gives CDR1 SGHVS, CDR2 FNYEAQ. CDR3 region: CASSLAGPLHF. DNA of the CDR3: TGTGCCAGCAGCTTAGCTGGTCCTCTCCACTTT.

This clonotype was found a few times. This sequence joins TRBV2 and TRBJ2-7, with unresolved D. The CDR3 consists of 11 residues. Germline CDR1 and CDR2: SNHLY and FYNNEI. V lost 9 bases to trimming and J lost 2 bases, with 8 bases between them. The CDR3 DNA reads TGTGCCAGTGGTTTGACCTACGAGCAGTACTTC. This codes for CASGLTYEQYF.

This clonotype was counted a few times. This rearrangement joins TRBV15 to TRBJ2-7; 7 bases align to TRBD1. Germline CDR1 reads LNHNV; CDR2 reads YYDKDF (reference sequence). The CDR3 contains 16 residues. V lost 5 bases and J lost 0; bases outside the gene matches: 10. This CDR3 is CATSWNRGRFSYEQYF. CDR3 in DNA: TGTGCCACCAGCTGGAACAGGGGTCGGTTCTCCTACGAGCAGTACTTC.

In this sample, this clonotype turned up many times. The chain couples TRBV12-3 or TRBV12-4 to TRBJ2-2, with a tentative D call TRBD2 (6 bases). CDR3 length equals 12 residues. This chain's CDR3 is CVGGKSTGELFF. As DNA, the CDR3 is TGTGTGGGGGGAAAGAGCACCGGGGAGCTGTTTTTT.

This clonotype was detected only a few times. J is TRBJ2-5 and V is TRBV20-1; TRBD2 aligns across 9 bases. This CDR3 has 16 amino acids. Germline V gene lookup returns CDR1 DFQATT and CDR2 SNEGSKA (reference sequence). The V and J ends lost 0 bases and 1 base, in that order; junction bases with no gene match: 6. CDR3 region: CSARDGASGIQETQYF. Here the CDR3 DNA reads TGCAGTGCTAGAGATGGGGCTAGCGGGATCCAAGAGACCCAGTACTTC.

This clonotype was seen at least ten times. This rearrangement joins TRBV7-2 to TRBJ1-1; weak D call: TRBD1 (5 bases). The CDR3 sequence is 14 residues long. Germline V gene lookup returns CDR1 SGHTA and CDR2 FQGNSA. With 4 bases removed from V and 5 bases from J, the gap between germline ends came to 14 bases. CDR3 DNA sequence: TGTGCCAGCAGCTCCCAGGGATGGGGAACTGAAGCTTTCTTT. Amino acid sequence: CASSSQGWGTEAFF.

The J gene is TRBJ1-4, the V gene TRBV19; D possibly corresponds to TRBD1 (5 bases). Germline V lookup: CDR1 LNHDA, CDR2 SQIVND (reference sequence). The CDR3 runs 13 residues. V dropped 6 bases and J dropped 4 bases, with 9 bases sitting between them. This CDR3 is CASRQVINEKLFF. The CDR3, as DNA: TGTGCCAGTAGACAGGTCATTAATGAAAAACTGTTTTTT.

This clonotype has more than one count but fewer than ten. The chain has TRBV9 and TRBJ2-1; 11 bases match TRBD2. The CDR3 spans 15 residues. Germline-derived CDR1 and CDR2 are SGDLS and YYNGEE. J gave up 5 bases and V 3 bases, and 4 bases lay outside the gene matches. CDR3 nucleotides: TGTGCCAGCAGCGCTCGACTAGCGGGGAACAATGAGCAGTTCTTC. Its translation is CASSARLAGNNEQFF.

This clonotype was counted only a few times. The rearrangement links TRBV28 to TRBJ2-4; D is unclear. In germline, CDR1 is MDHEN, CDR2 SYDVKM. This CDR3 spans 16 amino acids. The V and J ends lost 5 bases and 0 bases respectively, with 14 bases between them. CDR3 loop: CASSLNWILAKNIQYF. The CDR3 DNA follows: TGTGCCAGCAGTCTAAACTGGATACTAGCCAAAAACATTCAGTACTTC.

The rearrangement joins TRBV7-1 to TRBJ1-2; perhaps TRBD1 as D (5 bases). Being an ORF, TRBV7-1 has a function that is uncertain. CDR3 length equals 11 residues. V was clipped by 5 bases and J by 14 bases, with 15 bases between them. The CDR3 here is CASSPGGIRTF. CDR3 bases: TGTGCCAGCAGCCCCGGGGGGATCCGTACCTTC.

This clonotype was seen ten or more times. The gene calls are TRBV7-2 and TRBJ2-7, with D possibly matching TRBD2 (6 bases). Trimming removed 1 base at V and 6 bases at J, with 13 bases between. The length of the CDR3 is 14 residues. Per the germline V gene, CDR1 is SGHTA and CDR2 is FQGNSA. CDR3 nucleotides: TGTGCCAGCAGCTTAGAGGGGACTGTGCGCGAGCAGTACTTC. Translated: CASSLEGTVREQYF.

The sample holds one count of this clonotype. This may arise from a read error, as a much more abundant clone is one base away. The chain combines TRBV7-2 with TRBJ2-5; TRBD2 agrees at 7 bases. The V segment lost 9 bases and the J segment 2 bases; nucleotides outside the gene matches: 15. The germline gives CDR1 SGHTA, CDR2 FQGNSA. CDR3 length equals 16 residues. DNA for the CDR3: TGTGCCAGAACCCCGGGGGGTAGCGGACGACAAGAGACCCAGTACTTC. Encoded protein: CARTPGGSGRQETQYF. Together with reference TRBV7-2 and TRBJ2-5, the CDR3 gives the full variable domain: GAGVSQSPSNKVTEKGKDVELRCDPISGHTALYWYRQSLGQGLEFLIYFQGNSAPDKSGLPSDRFSAERTGGSVSTLTIQRTQQEDSAVYLCARTPGGSGRQETQYFGPGTRLLVL.

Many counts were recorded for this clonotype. This CDR3 reads CASSLATNYGYTF. The CDR3 DNA follows: TGTGCCAGCAGCTTAGCCACTAACTATGGCTACACCTTC. V gene TRBV7-2 combines with J gene TRBJ1-2; D is undetermined. V was clipped by 0 bases and J by 0 bases, with 2 bases between them. Germline CDR1 reads SGHTA; CDR2 reads FQGNSA. The CDR3 totals 13 residues.

The CDR3 nucleotides read TGTGCCAGCAGCCCAGAACGGCCGACGGAGACCCAGTACTTC. It yields the protein CASSPERPTETQYF. The chain couples TRBV7-2 to TRBJ2-5, with D unclear. CDR1 SGHTA and CDR2 FQGNSA come from the germline V gene. CDR3 length equals 14 residues. V shed 5 bases and J shed 5 bases, with 15 bases lying between them.

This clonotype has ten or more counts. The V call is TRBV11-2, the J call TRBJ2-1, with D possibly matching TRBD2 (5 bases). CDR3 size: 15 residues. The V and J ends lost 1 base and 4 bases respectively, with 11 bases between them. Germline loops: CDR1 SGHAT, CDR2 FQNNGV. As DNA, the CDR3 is TGTGCCAGCAGCTTAGGGCGGGCGGTTTACAATGAGCAGTTCTTC. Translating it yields CASSLGRAVYNEQFF.

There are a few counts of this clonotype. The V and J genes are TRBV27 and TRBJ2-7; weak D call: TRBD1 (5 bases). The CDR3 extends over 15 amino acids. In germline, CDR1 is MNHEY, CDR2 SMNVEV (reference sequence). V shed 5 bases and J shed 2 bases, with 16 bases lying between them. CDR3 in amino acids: CASSRGTTATYEQYF. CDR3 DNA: TGTGCCAGCAGTAGGGGTACGACGGCTACCTACGAGCAGTACTTC.

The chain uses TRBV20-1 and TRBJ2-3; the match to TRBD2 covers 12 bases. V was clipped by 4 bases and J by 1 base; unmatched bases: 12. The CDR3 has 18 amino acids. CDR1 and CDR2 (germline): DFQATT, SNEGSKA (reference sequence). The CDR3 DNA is TGCAGTGCTACGGGACTAGCGGGTCTACCGGTGGGCACAGATACGCAGTATTTT. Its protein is CSATGLAGLPVGTDTQYF.

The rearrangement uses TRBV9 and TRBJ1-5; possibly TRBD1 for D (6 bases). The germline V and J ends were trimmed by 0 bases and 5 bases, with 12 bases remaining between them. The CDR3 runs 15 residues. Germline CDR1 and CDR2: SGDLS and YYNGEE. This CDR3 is CASSVDGQNYQPQHF. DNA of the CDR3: TGTGCCAGCAGCGTAGACGGACAGAATTATCAGCCCCAGCATTTT.

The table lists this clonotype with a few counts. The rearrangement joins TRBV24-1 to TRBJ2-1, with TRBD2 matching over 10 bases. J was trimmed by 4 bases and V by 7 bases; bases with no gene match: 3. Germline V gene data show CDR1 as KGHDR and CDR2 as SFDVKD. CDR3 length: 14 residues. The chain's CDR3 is CATSQGLAYNEQFF. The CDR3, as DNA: TGTGCCACCAGCCAGGGACTAGCGTACAATGAGCAGTTCTTC.

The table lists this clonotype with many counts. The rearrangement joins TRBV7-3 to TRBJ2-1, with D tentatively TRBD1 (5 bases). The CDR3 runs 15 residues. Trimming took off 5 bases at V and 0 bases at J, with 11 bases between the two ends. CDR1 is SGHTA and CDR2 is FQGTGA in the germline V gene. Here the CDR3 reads CASSAQTASYNEQFF. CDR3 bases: TGTGCCAGCAGCGCACAGACAGCCTCCTACAATGAGCAGTTCTTC.

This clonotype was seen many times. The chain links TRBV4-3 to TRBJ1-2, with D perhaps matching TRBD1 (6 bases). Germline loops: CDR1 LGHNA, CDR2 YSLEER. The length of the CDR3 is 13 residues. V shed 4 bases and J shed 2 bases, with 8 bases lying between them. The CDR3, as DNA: TGCGCCAGCAGCCCAGGGGAAAACTATGGCTACACCTTC. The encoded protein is CASSPGENYGYTF.

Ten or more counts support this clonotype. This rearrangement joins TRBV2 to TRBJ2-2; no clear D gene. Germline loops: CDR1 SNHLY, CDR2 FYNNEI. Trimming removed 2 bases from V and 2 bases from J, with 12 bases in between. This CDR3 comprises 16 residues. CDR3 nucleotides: TGTGCCAGCAGTGAATCCGTAGTATTTAACACCGGGGAGCTGTTTTTT. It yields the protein CASSESVVFNTGELFF.